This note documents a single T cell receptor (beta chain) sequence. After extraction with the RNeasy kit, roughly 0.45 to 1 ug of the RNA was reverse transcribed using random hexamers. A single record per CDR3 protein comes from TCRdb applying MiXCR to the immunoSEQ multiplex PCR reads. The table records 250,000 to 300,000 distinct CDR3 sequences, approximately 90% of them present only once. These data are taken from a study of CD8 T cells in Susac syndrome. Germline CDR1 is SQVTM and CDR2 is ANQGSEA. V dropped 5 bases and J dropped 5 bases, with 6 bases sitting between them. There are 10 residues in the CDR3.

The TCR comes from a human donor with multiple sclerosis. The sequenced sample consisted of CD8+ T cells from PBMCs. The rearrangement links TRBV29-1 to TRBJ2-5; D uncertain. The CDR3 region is CSVLFETQYF. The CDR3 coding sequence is TGCAGCGTTCTTTTCGAGACCCAGTACTTC.